This T cell receptor beta chain was profiled in a study of blood T cells in healthy people across ages. For the study at large: Template switching retrieved approximately one barcoded beta molecule for each two T cells. General study points: Age advanced and TCR beta diversity per million T cells fell, roughly linearly. When set beside aged donors, long-lived donors presented more naive CD4+ cells and higher diversity.

Primers used in a second PCR of about 7 to 12 cycles were a sample-barcoded 5' primer and a J-beta primer mix. MiXCR, applied by TCRdb to the 5' RACE reads, yields one record per CDR3 protein. The profile shows approximately 1,000,000 distinct CDR3 sequences, 30% to 40% of them singletons. As for this clonotype: Its specificity is unknown.

Healthy Caucasian individuals from Russia aged roughly 6 to 95 served as donors. This CDR3 contains 12 residues. The ends were cut back, 7 bases at V and 3 bases at J, with 9 bases in the middle. The germline V gene encodes CDR1 MNHNS and CDR2 SASEGT. This receptor was identified in a man younger than 35 in good health. V gene TRBV6-1 combines with J gene TRBJ1-2; D is undetermined. The sequencing sample was made of blood. The CDR3 DNA reads TGTGCCAGCAAGAGTTTGGACTATGGCTACACCTTC. Translation gives CASKSLDYGYTF.